This TCR beta chain is from a study of vaccination and CD4 T cells after COVID-19. Whole-study findings and limits: Clonotypes reactive to SARS-CoV-2 had a median that went up from approximately 21 to 40, but not significantly.

Treatment in this sample: roughly ten-day PBMC culture with coronavirus spike peptide pools or control peptides (ViraFEST assay). These CD4+ T cells came from approximately nine-day cultures by negative selection. Turning to this clonotype: Its antigen is still unknown.

Researchers used the Oncomine TCR Beta short-read assay to sequence DNA from cultured CD4+ T cells. TCRdb called the PCR reads again in MiXCR, with one record for every CDR3 protein. This sample carries around 13,000 distinct CDR3 sequences, about four fifths of them seen once, and the ten largest clones take roughly 31%. CDR1 and CDR2 (germline): DFQATT, SNEGSKA (reference sequence). The V end lost 6 bases, the J end lost 0 bases, and 18 bases lay between the germline ends. CDR3 length: 16 residues. The TCR was taken from a human donor who had recovered from COVID-19. The chain employs TRBV20-1 and TRBJ1-5; D gene uncertain. The source material was CD4+ T cells from blood, cultured in vitro. The CDR3 is CSASRSGPVSNQPQHF. The CDR3 DNA is TGCAGTGCCAGCCGAAGTGGTCCGGTTAGCAATCAGCCCCAGCATTTT.